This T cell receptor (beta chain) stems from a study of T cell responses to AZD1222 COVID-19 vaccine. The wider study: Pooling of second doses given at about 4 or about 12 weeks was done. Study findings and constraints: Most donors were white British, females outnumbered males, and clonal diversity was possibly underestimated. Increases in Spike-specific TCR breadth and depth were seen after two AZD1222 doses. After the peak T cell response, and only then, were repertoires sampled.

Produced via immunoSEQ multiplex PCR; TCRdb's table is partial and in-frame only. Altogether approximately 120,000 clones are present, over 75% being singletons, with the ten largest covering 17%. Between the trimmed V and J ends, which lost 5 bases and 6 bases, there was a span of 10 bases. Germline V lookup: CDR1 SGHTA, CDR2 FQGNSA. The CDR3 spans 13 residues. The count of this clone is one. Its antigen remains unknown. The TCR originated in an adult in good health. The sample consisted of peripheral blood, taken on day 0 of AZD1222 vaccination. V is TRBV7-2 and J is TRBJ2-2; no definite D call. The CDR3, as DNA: TGTGCCAGCAGCGCAACTATGGCCGGGGAGCTGTTTTTT. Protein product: CASSATMAGELFF. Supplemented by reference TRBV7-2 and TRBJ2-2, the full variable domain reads GAGVSQSPSNKVTEKGKDVELRCDPISGHTALYWYRQSLGQGLEFLIYFQGNSAPDKSGLPSDRFSAERTGGSVSTLTIQRTQQEDSAVYLCASSATMAGELFFGEGSRLTVL.